This TCR beta chain was captured in a study of blood T cell repertoires in COVID-19. Looking at the study overall: The United States, Italy and Spain provided the acute and convalescent COVID-19 samples. The cDNA or gDNA used as material had been derived from T cells, B-cell-depleted T cells, or PBMCs.

Authors' processing steps: Reference gene primers were amplified, and this amplification served to estimate nucleated cell counts. Profiled with immunoSEQ multiplex PCR; TCRdb holds only in-frame clones, not every one. That table supplies the V and J calls and clone size; D and trimming were determined from the DNA. The sample lists about 370,000 clones, 87% occurring once. V shed 1 base, J shed 6 bases, and the junction held 6 bases outside the gene matches. There are 15 residues in the CDR3. Germline values: CDR1 SGHNT, CDR2 YYREEE (reference sequence). Recruited during active infection, patients (from Seattle) were subsequently followed longitudinally.

J is TRBJ2-3 and V is TRBV5-4; 9 bases line up with TRBD2. This receptor was identified in a woman aged 30 to 39 with COVID-19, enrolled during active disease. The sequencing input was peripheral blood. This CDR3 is CASSLFAGGPDTQYF. In nucleotides, the CDR3 is TGTGCCAGCAGCTTGTTCGCGGGAGGGCCCGATACGCAGTATTTT.